Below, 17 T cell receptor beta chains from the same sample are listed, as sequenced in a study of OX40 agonist ivuxolimab in advanced cancers. Data came from immunoSEQ multiplex PCR; TCRdb stores just in-frame clones and leaves some out. Here the sample spans roughly 77,000 clones, about nine tenths being singletons. The source was CD4+ or CD8+ T cells sorted from blood, collected in a trial of the OX40 agonist ivuxolimab. Receptors originate from an adult with an advanced solid tumor such as melanoma, head and neck, liver or kidney cancer.

The CDR3 coding sequence is TGCAGCACGGGACAGCAGAACACTGAAGCTTTCTTT. This gives the protein CSTGQQNTEAFF. The chain recombines TRBV29-1 with TRBJ1-1; 7 bases map to TRBD1. Germline V gene lookup returns CDR1 SQVTM and CDR2 ANQGSEA. The CDR3 consists of 12 residues. Trimming took 8 bases from V and 1 from J; bases not matched to a gene: 4. Filled out from reference TRBV29-1 and TRBJ1-1, the complete variable domain reads SAVISQKPSRDICQRGTSLTIQCQVDSQVTMMFWYRQQPGQSLTLIATANQGSEATYESGFVIDKFPISRPNLTFSTLTVSNMSPEDSSIYLCSTGQQNTEAFFGQGTRLTVV.

The chain links TRBV4-1 to TRBJ1-1; D ambiguous. Trimming cost V 0 bases and J 8 bases, with 13 bases left between them. The germline gives CDR1 MGHRA, CDR2 YSYEKL. The CDR3 sequence is 14 residues long. CDR3 sequence (DNA): TGCGCCAGCAGCCAAGATCGCATGGCCTGGGAAGCTTTCTTT. This gives the protein CASSQDRMAWEAFF.

CDR3 amino acids: CASSFGAGAEAFF. CDR3 nucleotide sequence: TGCGCCAGCAGCTTTGGGGCAGGGGCTGAAGCTTTCTTT. The chain combines TRBV5-1 with TRBJ1-1; D is perhaps TRBD1 (6 bases). Germline V gives CDR1 SGHRS, CDR2 YFSETQ. CDR3 length: 13 residues. V was pared by 2 bases and J by 6 bases, with 11 bases between.

This chain connects TRBV27 to TRBJ1-4, with D unclear. With 3 bases removed from V and 0 bases from J, the gap between germline ends came to 5 bases. The CDR3 is made up of 14 amino acids. Germline-derived CDR1 and CDR2 are MNHEY and SMNVEV (reference sequence). CDR3 coding DNA: TGTGCCAGCAGTTTTTTAGCAACTAATGAAAAACTGTTTTTT. Protein sequence: CASSFLATNEKLFF.

This rearrangement joins TRBV5-1 to TRBJ2-3; TRBD2 is a possible D gene (6 bases). Trimming stripped 0 bases from V and 0 bases from J, with 11 bases between. The germline CDR1 and CDR2 sequences are SGHRS and YFSETQ. This CDR3 has 16 amino acids. This chain's CDR3 is CASSLEASVSTDTQYF. CDR3 DNA sequence: TGCGCCAGCAGCTTGGAAGCTAGCGTCAGCACAGATACGCAGTATTTT.

The rearrangement joins TRBV19 to TRBJ1-6, with a tentative D call TRBD1 (5 bases). V lost 3 bases, J lost 5 bases, and 8 bases lay in between. The CDR3 has 14 amino acids. The germline gives CDR1 LNHDA, CDR2 SQIVND (reference sequence). The CDR3 bases are TGTGCCAGTAGTATTTTGACAGATAATTCACCCCTCCACTTT. It is translated as CASSILTDNSPLHF. Together with reference TRBV19 and TRBJ1-6, the CDR3 gives the full variable domain: DGGITQSPKYLFRKEGQNVTLSCEQNLNHDAMYWYRQDPGQGLRLIYYSQIVNDFQKGDIAEGYSVSREKKESFPLTVTSAQKNPTAFYLCASSILTDNSPLHFGNGTRLTVT.

This rearrangement joins TRBV2 to TRBJ2-1; D is unresolved. Trimming removed 2 bases at V and 4 bases at J, with 6 bases between. Germline CDR1 and CDR2: SNHLY and FYNNEI. CDR3 length equals 13 residues. CDR3 coding DNA: TGTGCCAGCAGTGAACCTTTGTACAATGAGCAGTTCTTC. This sequence encodes CASSEPLYNEQFF.

The CDR3: CASSFYVGGLIYEQYF. In DNA form, the CDR3 reads TGTGCCAGCAGCTTTTACGTGGGGGGCCTTATCTACGAGCAGTACTTC. V and J are TRBV7-4 and TRBJ2-7; D assignment may be TRBD1 or TRBD2 (6 bases each). V was pared by 3 bases and J by 3 bases, with 18 bases between. This CDR3 region has 16 residues. The germline gives CDR1 SGHVT, CDR2 SQSDAQ.

CDR3 in amino acids: CASSYSGLAGETQYF. CDR3 in DNA: TGTGCCAGCAGTTACTCGGGACTAGCGGGAGAGACCCAGTACTTC. The chain combines TRBV6-5 with TRBJ2-5; 12 positions agree with TRBD2. The V gene end was trimmed by 0 bases and the J gene end by 4 bases; junction bases not matched to a gene: 0. CDR1 is MNHEY and CDR2 is SVGAGI in the germline V gene. The CDR3 runs 15 residues.

The chain carries TRBV9 and TRBJ1-6; D uncertain. Germline CDR1 reads SGDLS; CDR2 reads YYNGEE. The CDR3 is made up of 12 amino acids. Trimming removed 2 bases from V and 7 bases from J, with 4 bases in between. This CDR3 is CASSVGNSPLHF. In nucleotides, the CDR3 is TGTGCCAGCAGCGTGGGGAATTCACCCCTCCACTTT.

The chain uses TRBV6-4 and TRBJ2-1, with D perhaps given as TRBD1 or TRBD2 (5 bases each). This CDR3 is built from 16 residues. Germline CDR1 and CDR2: MRHNA and SNTAGT. The V gene lost 6 bases and the J gene lost 9 bases, with 24 bases spanning the gap. This chain's CDR3 is CASRTPGRDPGAEQFF. The CDR3, as DNA: TGTGCCAGCAGAACCCCCGGCCGGGACCCAGGAGCTGAGCAGTTCTTC.

This chain connects TRBV29-1 to TRBJ1-1; no definite D call. V was trimmed by 8 bases and J by 1 base, leaving 11 bases between them. The germline V gene encodes CDR1 SQVTM and CDR2 ANQGSEA. CDR3 length: 12 residues. CDR3 nucleotides: TGCAGCCTCAGTGGGGAGAACACTGAAGCTTTCTTT. It codes for CSLSGENTEAFF.

A word on this clone: The same CDR3 arises from other DNA sequences in this sample as well. The rearrangement uses TRBV6-5 and TRBJ1-1, with D perhaps TRBD1 (5 bases). This CDR3 region has 14 residues. V was cut by 0 bases and J by 1 base, with 6 bases left in between. CDR1 and CDR2 (germline): MNHEY, SVGAGI. The chain's CDR3 is CASSYSRGNTEAFF. CDR3 nucleotides: TGTGCCAGCAGTTACTCGAGGGGGAACACTGAAGCTTTCTTT.

This rearrangement joins TRBV28 to TRBJ1-5; 10 nucleotides align to TRBD1. The CDR3 is made up of 14 amino acids. CDR1 is MDHEN and CDR2 is SYDVKM in the germline V gene. J gave up 6 bases and V 5 bases, and 4 bases lay outside the gene matches. CDR3 sequence reads: CASSETGGTQPQHF. CDR3 sequence (DNA): TGTGCCAGCAGTGAGACAGGGGGCACTCAGCCCCAGCATTTT.

CDR3 in amino acids: CASSLVYNEQFF. The CDR3 DNA is TGTGCCAGCAGCTTAGTGTACAATGAGCAGTTCTTC. The chain joins TRBV11-2 to TRBJ2-1; unclear D gene. The CDR3 is made up of 12 amino acids. Germline CDR1 reads SGHAT; CDR2 reads FQNNGV. Trimming took 1 base from V and 4 from J, leaving 2 bases between them.

V usage is TRBV6-6 and J usage is TRBJ1-1; 8 bases are shared with TRBD1. V trimming: 4 bases; J trimming: 5 bases; junction bases outside the gene matches: 6. This CDR3 region has 14 residues. Germline CDR1 is MNHNY and CDR2 is SVGAGI (reference sequence). The CDR3 here is CASSSTGGRTEAFF. CDR3 bases: TGTGCCAGCAGTTCAACAGGGGGTAGGACTGAAGCTTTCTTT.

A word on this clone: An end of the junction does not agree with germline; a read error may underlie this. The chain uses TRBV27 and TRBJ1-1; 7 bases agree with TRBD1. Germline CDR1 is MNHEY and CDR2 is SMNVEV (reference sequence). The CDR3 extends over 13 amino acids. CDR3 sequence: CASSISTGAEAFF. The CDR3 nucleotides are TGTGCCAGCAGTATATCCACAGGGGCTGAAGCTTTCTTT.